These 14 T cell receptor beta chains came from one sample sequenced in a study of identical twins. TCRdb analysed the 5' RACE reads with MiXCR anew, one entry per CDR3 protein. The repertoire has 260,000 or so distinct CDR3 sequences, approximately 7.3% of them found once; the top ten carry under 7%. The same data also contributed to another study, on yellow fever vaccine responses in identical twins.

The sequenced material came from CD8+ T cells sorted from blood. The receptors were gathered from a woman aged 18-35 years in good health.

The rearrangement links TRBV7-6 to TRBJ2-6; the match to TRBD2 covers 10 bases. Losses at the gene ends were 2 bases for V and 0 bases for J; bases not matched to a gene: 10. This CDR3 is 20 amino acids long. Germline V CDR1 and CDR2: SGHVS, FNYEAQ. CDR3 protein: CASSLYLYLAGVSGANVLTF. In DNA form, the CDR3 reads TGTGCCAGCAGCTTATACCTATATCTAGCGGGAGTCTCTGGGGCCAACGTCCTGACTTTC.

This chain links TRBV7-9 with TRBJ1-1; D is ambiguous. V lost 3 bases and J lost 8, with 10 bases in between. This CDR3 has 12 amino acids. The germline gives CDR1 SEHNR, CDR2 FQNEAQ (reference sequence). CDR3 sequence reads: CASSFSEFEAFF. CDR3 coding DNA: TGTGCCAGCAGCTTTTCTGAGTTCGAAGCTTTCTTT.

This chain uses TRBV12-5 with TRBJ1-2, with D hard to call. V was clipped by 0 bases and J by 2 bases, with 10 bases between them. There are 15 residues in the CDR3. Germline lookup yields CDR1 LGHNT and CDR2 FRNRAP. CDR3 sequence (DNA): TGTGCTAGTGGTTTGGTAAGGGAACTCAACTATGGCTACACCTTC. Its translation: CASGLVRELNYGYTF.

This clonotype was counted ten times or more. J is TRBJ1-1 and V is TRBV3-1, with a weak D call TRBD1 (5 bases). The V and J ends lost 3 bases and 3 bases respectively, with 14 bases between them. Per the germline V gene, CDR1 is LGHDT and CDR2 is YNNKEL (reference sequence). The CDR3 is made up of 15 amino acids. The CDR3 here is CASSHLTGGDTEAFF. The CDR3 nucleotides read TGTGCCAGCAGCCATCTGACCGGGGGGGACACTGAAGCTTTCTTT.

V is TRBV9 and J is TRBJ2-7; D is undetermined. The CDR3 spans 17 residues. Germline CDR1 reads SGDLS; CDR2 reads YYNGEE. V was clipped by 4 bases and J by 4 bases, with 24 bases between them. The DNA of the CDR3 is TGTGCCAGCAGCCCAGAATATAATGCAATGAGTCTGTACGAGCAGTACTTC. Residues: CASSPEYNAMSLYEQYF. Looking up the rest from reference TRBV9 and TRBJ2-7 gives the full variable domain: DSGVTQTPKHLITATGQRVTLRCSPRSGDLSVYWYQQSLDQGLQFLIQYYNGEERAKGNILERFSAQQFPDLHSELNLSSLELGDSALYFCASSPEYNAMSLYEQYFGPGTRLTVT.

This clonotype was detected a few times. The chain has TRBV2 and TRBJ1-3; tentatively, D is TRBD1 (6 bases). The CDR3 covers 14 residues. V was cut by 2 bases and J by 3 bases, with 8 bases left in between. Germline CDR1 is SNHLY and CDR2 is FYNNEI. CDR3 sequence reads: CASSETQGGNTIYF. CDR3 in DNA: TGTGCCAGCAGTGAAACACAGGGTGGAAACACCATATATTTT.

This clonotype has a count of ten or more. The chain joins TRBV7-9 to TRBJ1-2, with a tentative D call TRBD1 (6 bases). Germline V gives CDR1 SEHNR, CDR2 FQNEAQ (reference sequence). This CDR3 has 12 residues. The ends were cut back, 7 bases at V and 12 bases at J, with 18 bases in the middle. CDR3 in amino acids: CASKPGGPLHTF. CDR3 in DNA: TGTGCCAGCAAGCCGGGGGGCCCGTTACACACCTTC.

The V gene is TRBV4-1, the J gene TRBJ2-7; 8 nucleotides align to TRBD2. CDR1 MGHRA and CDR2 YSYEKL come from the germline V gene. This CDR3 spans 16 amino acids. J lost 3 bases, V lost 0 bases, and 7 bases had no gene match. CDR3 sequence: CASSQEWGLGGYEQYF. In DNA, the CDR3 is TGCGCCAGCAGCCAAGAGTGGGGACTAGGGGGCTACGAGCAGTACTTC.

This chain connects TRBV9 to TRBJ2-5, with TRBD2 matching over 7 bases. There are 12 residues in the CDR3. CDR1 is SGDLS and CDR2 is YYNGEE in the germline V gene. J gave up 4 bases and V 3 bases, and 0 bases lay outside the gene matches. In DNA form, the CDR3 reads TGTGCCAGCAGCGCGGGAGGAGAGACCCAGTACTTC. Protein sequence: CASSAGGETQYF.

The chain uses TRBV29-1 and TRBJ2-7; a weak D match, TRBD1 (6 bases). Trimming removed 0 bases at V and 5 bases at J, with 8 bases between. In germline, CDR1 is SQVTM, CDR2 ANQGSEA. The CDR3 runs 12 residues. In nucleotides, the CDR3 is TGCAGCGTTGAAGAACAGGGAGACGAGCAGTACTTC. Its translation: CSVEEQGDEQYF.

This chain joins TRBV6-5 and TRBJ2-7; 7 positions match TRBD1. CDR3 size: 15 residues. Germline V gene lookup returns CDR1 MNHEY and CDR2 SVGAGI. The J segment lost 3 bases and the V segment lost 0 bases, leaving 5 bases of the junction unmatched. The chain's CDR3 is CASSYSGDSIYEQYF. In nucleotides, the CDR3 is TGTGCCAGCAGTTACTCGGGGGACAGTATCTACGAGCAGTACTTC.

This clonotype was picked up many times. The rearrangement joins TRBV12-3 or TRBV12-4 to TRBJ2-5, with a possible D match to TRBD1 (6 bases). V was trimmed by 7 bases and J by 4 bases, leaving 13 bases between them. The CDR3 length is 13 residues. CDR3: CASTQGITETQYF. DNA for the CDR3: TGTGCCAGCACCCAGGGGATTACAGAGACCCAGTACTTC.

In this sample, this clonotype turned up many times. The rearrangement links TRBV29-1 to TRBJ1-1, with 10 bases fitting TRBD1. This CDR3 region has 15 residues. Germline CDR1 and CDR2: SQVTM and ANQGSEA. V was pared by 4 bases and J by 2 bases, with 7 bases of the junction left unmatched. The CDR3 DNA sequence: TGCAGCGTTGGACGGGACAGGGGTAGTAACACTGAAGCTTTCTTT. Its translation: CSVGRDRGSNTEAFF.

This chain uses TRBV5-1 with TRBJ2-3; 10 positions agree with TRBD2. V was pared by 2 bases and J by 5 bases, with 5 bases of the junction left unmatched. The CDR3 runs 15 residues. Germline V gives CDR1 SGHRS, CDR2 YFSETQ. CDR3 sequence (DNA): TGCGCCAGCAGCTTTACTAGCGGGAATGGAGATACGCAGTATTTT. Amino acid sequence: CASSFTSGNGDTQYF.